This passage covers 8 T cell receptor beta chains from one sample sequenced in a study of T-cell memory formation after mild COVID-19. One entry per CDR3 protein, called by TCRdb with MiXCR from the 5' RACE reads. Here the sample spans approximately 500,000 distinct CDR3 sequences, around a quarter being singletons. The sample was PBMCs or a T cell subset sorted from them (not recorded which). Receptors originate from an adult woman who had mild COVID-19 (a few samples of this study predate the infection). Cell type and time point are not known.

There are many counts of this clonotype. The chain links TRBV6-1 to TRBJ2-7; D remains ambiguous. This CDR3 contains 14 residues. CDR1 is MNHNS, CDR2 SASEGT, per germline. Trimming took off 2 bases at V and 3 bases at J, with 11 bases between the two ends. DNA for the CDR3: TGTGCCAGCAGTGAATCCCACGGCCGCTACGAGCAGTACTTC. It yields the protein CASSESHGRYEQYF.

The sample holds a few counts of this clonotype. The chain recombines TRBV11-3 with TRBJ2-3; 7 bases map to TRBD1. CDR3 length equals 16 residues. From germline, CDR1 is SGHNT and CDR2 YENEEA. V was pared by 5 bases and J by 1 base, with 9 bases of the junction left unmatched. The CDR3 loop is CASSTSYQGGTDTQYF. DNA of the CDR3: TGTGCCAGCAGCACCTCATACCAGGGGGGCACAGATACGCAGTATTTT.

This chain connects TRBV3-1 to TRBJ2-7; D call uncertain. This CDR3 is built from 12 residues. V was cut by 3 bases and J by 6 bases, with 9 bases left in between. Germline CDR1 reads LGHDT; CDR2 reads YNNKEL (reference sequence). CDR3: CASSHKGFEQYF. For the CDR3, the DNA is TGTGCCAGCAGCCATAAGGGTTTCGAGCAGTACTTC.

CDR3 in amino acids: CASTSGRISSYNEQFF. The CDR3 DNA sequence: TGTGCCAGCACCTCCGGCCGGATAAGCTCCTACAATGAGCAGTTCTTC. V gene TRBV11-3 combines with J gene TRBJ2-1; D gene unclear. Germline-derived CDR1 and CDR2 are SGHNT and YENEEA. Deletions cut 7 bases from V and 0 bases from J, with 16 bases between. The CDR3 runs to 16 residues.

There are many counts of this clonotype. This chain connects TRBV19 to TRBJ2-1; the D is unclear. V lost 3 bases and J 5 bases, leaving 8 bases between the germline ends. Per the germline V gene, CDR1 is LNHDA and CDR2 is SQIVND (reference sequence). The CDR3 is made up of 13 amino acids. The CDR3 sequence is CASSIIDDNEQFF. In DNA form, the CDR3 reads TGTGCCAGTAGTATCATCGACGACAATGAGCAGTTCTTC.

The sample holds many counts of this clonotype. The gene calls are TRBV27 and TRBJ2-7, with D possibly being TRBD2 (6 bases). V was shortened by 0 bases and J by 3 bases, with 12 bases between the two germline ends. The germline gives CDR1 MNHEY, CDR2 SMNVEV (reference sequence). This CDR3 spans 15 amino acids. CDR3: CASSLSEGRYYEQYF. The CDR3 region has the DNA TGTGCCAGCAGTTTATCGGAGGGTCGGTACTACGAGCAGTACTTC.

V and J are TRBV4-1 and TRBJ2-1, with 7 bases that match TRBD1. CDR1 is MGHRA, CDR2 YSYEKL, per germline. Trimming removed 0 bases from V and 4 bases from J; junction bases left unmatched: 12. The length of the CDR3 is 18 residues. The CDR3 protein is CASSQDKNRGRGYNEQFF. In DNA form, the CDR3 reads TGCGCCAGCAGCCAAGATAAGAACAGGGGCAGGGGGTACAATGAGCAGTTCTTC.

The chain couples TRBV7-2 to TRBJ1-1; no reliable D call. Germline V lookup: CDR1 SGHTA, CDR2 FQGNSA. The CDR3 is made up of 15 amino acids. Between the trimmed V and J ends, which lost 5 bases and 1 base, there was a span of 14 bases. In DNA form, the CDR3 reads TGTGCCAGCAGCGCAACGGACTTGCCGAACACTGAAGCTTTCTTT. Amino acids: CASSATDLPNTEAFF. The full variable domain, its missing parts supplied by reference TRBV7-2 and TRBJ1-1, is GAGVSQSPSNKVTEKGKDVELRCDPISGHTALYWYRQSLGQGLEFLIYFQGNSAPDKSGLPSDRFSAERTGGSVSTLTIQRTQQEDSAVYLCASSATDLPNTEAFFGQGTRLTVV.